Shown below are 16 T cell receptor beta chains from a single sample sequenced in a study of blood T cell repertoires in COVID-19. Sequencing used immunoSEQ multiplex PCR; TCRdb keeps in-frame clones, though not all of them. The sample contains 35,000 to 55,000 clones, around 91% of which appear only once. Material for sequencing was peripheral blood. All receptors come from a man aged 45-65 years with active COVID-19.

The J gene is TRBJ2-7, the V gene TRBV6-6; D is unclear. V was cut by 4 bases and J by 0 bases, with 16 bases left in between. This CDR3 spans 16 amino acids. Germline V gene sequence: CDR1 MNHNY, CDR2 SVGAGI (reference sequence). This CDR3 is CASSSDPRLVSYEQYF. In DNA form, the CDR3 reads TGTGCCAGCAGTTCCGACCCGCGACTGGTCTCCTACGAGCAGTACTTC.

The V and J genes are TRBV9 and TRBJ2-7, with a possible D match to TRBD2 (6 bases). Trimming removed 1 base from V and 5 bases from J, with 19 bases in between. Germline CDR1 reads SGDLS; CDR2 reads YYNGEE. This CDR3 comprises 16 residues. The DNA of the CDR3 is TGTGCCAGCAGCGTACGGGAAGGCGGGGAGTTTCACGAGCAGTACTTC. Translated, it gives CASSVREGGEFHEQYF.

The J gene is TRBJ1-4, the V gene TRBV7-2, with 8 bases aligning to TRBD1. The trim removed 5 bases at V and 7 bases at J, leaving 3 bases unmatched. CDR3 length: 13 amino acids. CDR1 SGHTA and CDR2 FQGNSA come from the germline V gene. The DNA for the CDR3 is TGTGCCAGCAGCGGGGACAGGTTTGAAAAACTGTTTTTT. Amino acid sequence: CASSGDRFEKLFF.

The V call is TRBV3-1 (or the pseudogene TRBV3-2), the J call TRBJ2-7; tentative D call: TRBD2 (5 bases). Trimming took 4 bases from V and 0 from J, leaving 13 bases between them. This CDR3 contains 15 residues. CDR1 LGHDT and CDR2 YNNKEL come from the germline V gene (reference sequence). CDR3 loop: CASSRKDGVSYEQYF. CDR3 sequence (DNA): TGTGCCAGCAGCCGTAAAGACGGGGTCTCCTACGAGCAGTACTTC.

V is TRBV27 and J is TRBJ1-1; TRBD1 matches 10 bases. CDR1 and CDR2 (germline): MNHEY, SMNVEV (reference sequence). This CDR3 comprises 16 residues. The trim removed 6 bases at V and 7 bases at J, leaving 14 bases unmatched. The chain's CDR3 is CASSMTGGGLGGEAFF. CDR3 sequence (DNA): TGTGCCAGCAGCATGACAGGGGGCGGATTAGGGGGTGAAGCTTTCTTT.

This chain links TRBV25-1 with TRBJ1-5; D perhaps matches TRBD1 (5 bases). The CDR3 is 18 residues long. V lost 4 bases to trimming and J lost 0 bases, with 19 bases between them. Germline lookup yields CDR1 MGHDK and CDR2 SYGVNS. DNA of the CDR3: TGTGCCAGCAGTGCGTATAACCCGGGACTGACTAGCAATCAGCCCCAGCATTTT. This codes for CASSAYNPGLTSNQPQHF.

This rearrangement joins TRBV6-6 to TRBJ2-7, with 9 bases identical to TRBD1. The CDR3 is 14 residues long. V gave up 3 bases and J gave up 3 bases; unmatched junction bases: 3. In germline, CDR1 is MNHNY, CDR2 SVGAGI (reference sequence). The CDR3 spells CASSYSDRGYEQYF. In DNA form, the CDR3 reads TGTGCCAGCAGTTATTCGGACAGGGGCTACGAGCAGTACTTC.

The J gene is TRBJ1-2, the V gene TRBV5-8, with D perhaps matching TRBD1 (6 bases). The V end lost 4 bases, the J end lost 3 bases, and 13 bases lay between the germline ends. The CDR3 runs 14 residues. Germline values: CDR1 SGHTS, CDR2 YDEGEE. The CDR3 nucleotides read TGTGCCAGCAGCGGGGGGGCAGGGTACTATGGCTACACCTTC. Protein sequence: CASSGGAGYYGYTF.

The rearrangement joins TRBV25-1 to TRBJ2-1; D may be TRBD1 (5 bases). This CDR3 spans 16 amino acids. Germline lookup yields CDR1 MGHDK and CDR2 SYGVNS. V was pared by 3 bases and J by 7 bases, with 19 bases between. CDR3 region: CASSENKGLVGNEQFF. DNA of the CDR3: TGTGCCAGCAGTGAGAATAAGGGGTTGGTGGGGAATGAGCAGTTCTTC.

The chain recombines TRBV27 with TRBJ2-7; 8 bases are a match to TRBD2. Germline V gene data show CDR1 as MNHEY and CDR2 as SMNVEV (reference sequence). The CDR3 sequence is 15 residues long. J lost 7 bases, V lost 6 bases, and 14 bases had no gene match. The CDR3: CASRPLGGGTREQYF. The CDR3 DNA reads as TGTGCCAGCAGGCCCCTCGGGGGGGGGACAAGGGAGCAGTACTTC.

The rearrangement uses TRBV5-3 and TRBJ1-4; a weak D match, TRBD1 (6 bases). TRBV5-3 is an ORF, with its function uncertain. The CDR3 runs 17 residues. Trimming took 1 base from V and 6 from J, leaving 19 bases between them. This CDR3 reads CARSLFRLGARDEKLFF. For the CDR3, the DNA is TGTGCCAGAAGCTTGTTTAGGTTGGGGGCAAGGGATGAAAAACTGTTTTTT.

The J gene is TRBJ1-6, the V gene TRBV12-5; D might be TRBD1 (5 bases). CDR1 is LGHNT and CDR2 is FRNRAP in the germline V gene. The CDR3 has 18 amino acids. V shed 5 bases and J shed 5 bases, with 22 bases lying between them. This CDR3 is CASGNGTVWRVDNSPLHF. CDR3 nucleotides: TGTGCTAGTGGTAATGGGACCGTGTGGAGGGTGGATAATTCACCCCTCCACTTT.

The V and J genes are TRBV6-5 and TRBJ2-7; no definite D call. With 0 bases removed from V and 2 bases from J, the gap between germline ends came to 11 bases. This CDR3 is built from 15 residues. The germline gives CDR1 MNHEY, CDR2 SVGAGI. CDR3 sequence: CASSYSRHGPYEQYF. The CDR3 nucleotides read TGTGCCAGCAGTTACTCGAGACACGGCCCCTACGAGCAGTACTTC.

V gene TRBV18 combines with J gene TRBJ2-5; 8 positions match TRBD1. Unmatched junction bases numbered 3, after V lost 5 bases and J lost 4 bases. CDR3 size: 13 residues. Per germline, CDR1 KGHSH and CDR2 LQKENI. CDR3 region: CASSWTGSETQYF. Written as DNA, the CDR3 is TGTGCCAGCTCATGGACAGGGTCAGAGACCCAGTACTTC. The variable domain in full, with the rest retrieved from reference TRBV18 and TRBJ2-5, is NAGVMQNPRHLVRRRGQEARLRCSPMKGHSHVYWYRQLPEEGLKFMVYLQKENIIDESGMPKERFSAEFPKEGPSILRIQQVVRGDSAAYFCASSWTGSETQYFGPGTRLLVL.

This clone was picked up one time. The rearrangement joins TRBV6-5 to TRBJ2-7, with 9 bases aligning to TRBD1. Trimming removed 6 bases from V and 2 bases from J; junction bases left unmatched: 5. Germline CDR1 and CDR2: MNHEY and SVGAGI. The CDR3 contains 14 residues. The CDR3 bases are TGTGCCAGCAGGCCGGGACAGGGCCCCTACGAGCAGTACTTC. This codes for CASRPGQGPYEQYF.

The chain recombines TRBV28 with TRBJ1-3, with D hard to call. Germline-derived CDR1 and CDR2 are MDHEN and SYDVKM. The germline V and J ends were trimmed by 6 bases and 4 bases, with 13 bases remaining between them. This CDR3 comprises 14 residues. The CDR3 here is CASSQQSGGNTIYF. CDR3 DNA: TGTGCCAGCAGCCAACAGTCAGGCGGAAACACCATATATTTT. The full variable domain, with the rest looked up from reference TRBV28 and TRBJ1-3, is DVKVTQSSRYLVKRTGEKVFLECVQDMDHENMFWYRQDPGLGLRLIYFSYDVKMKEKGDIPEGYSVSREKKERFSLILESASTNQTSMYLCASSQQSGGNTIYFGEGSWLTVV.